These 17 T cell receptor beta chains were sequenced from one sample in a study of cytomegalovirus exposure and HLA in healthy donors. With 60 Vbeta and 13 Jbeta primers, the PCR was carried out. The table came from immunoSEQ multiplex PCR; TCRdb's copy has only in-frame clones and leaves some out. The table has approximately 150,000 clones, about 88% seen once. The specimen was PBMCs. These TCRs come from a man aged 25-40 years in good health and CMV-seropositive.

The sample holds a few counts of this clone. V usage is TRBV5-1 and J usage is TRBJ2-1, with TRBD2 identical over 11 bases. The V gene end was trimmed by 0 bases and the J gene end by 6 bases; junction bases not matched to a gene: 2. Germline CDR1 is SGHRS and CDR2 is YFSETQ. The CDR3 runs 15 residues. DNA of the CDR3: TGCGCCAGCAGCTTGGTTACTAGCGGGGGCAATGAGCAGTTCTTC. Its protein is CASSLVTSGGNEQFF.

The genes are TRBV18 and TRBJ2-7; 9 bases line up with TRBD2. Looked up from germline, CDR1 is KGHSH and CDR2 is LQKENI. Trimming cost V 10 bases and J 4 bases; bases outside gene matches: 11. This CDR3 is built from 14 residues. Here the CDR3 reads CATREGSGSYEQYF. The CDR3 region has the DNA TGTGCCACTCGAGAGGGTAGCGGGAGTTACGAGCAGTACTTC.

The rearrangement uses TRBV9 and TRBJ2-3; D may be TRBD2 (7 bases). V lost 3 bases to trimming and J lost 3 bases, with 14 bases between them. This CDR3 is built from 15 residues. The germline CDR1 and CDR2 sequences are SGDLS and YYNGEE. This CDR3 reads CASSALGGRTDTQYF. The CDR3 DNA follows: TGTGCCAGCAGCGCCTTGGGGGGGCGGACAGATACGCAGTATTTT.

The chain couples TRBV7-9 to TRBJ2-7; no reliable D call. Germline lookup yields CDR1 SEHNR and CDR2 FQNEAQ (reference sequence). Trimming pared 3 bases from V and 2 bases from J, leaving 8 bases between. The CDR3 length is 13 residues. The CDR3 DNA reads as TGTGCCAGCAGCTTTAGCCCGCCCTACGAGCAGTACTTC. Protein product: CASSFSPPYEQYF.

The gene calls are TRBV6-6 and TRBJ2-3; 7 positions match TRBD2. The germline V gene encodes CDR1 MNHNY and CDR2 SVGAGI (reference sequence). Trimming took 2 bases from V and 4 from J; bases not matched to a gene: 9. CDR3 length: 16 residues. Here the CDR3 reads CASSYRRREPADTQYF. The DNA for the CDR3 is TGTGCCAGCAGTTACCGGCGGCGGGAGCCGGCAGATACGCAGTATTTT.

V usage is TRBV5-6 and J usage is TRBJ2-5; 8 bases align to TRBD2. The J call may be incorrect, as the DNA end agrees better with TRBJ2-7. There are 12 residues in the CDR3. Germline-derived CDR1 and CDR2 are SGHDT and YYEEEE. For the CDR3, the DNA is TGTGCCAGCAGCGGGACTAGCTACGAGCAGTACTTC. This encodes CASSGTSYEQYF.

The V and J genes are TRBV7-2 and TRBJ2-5; TRBD2 is a possible D gene (7 bases). The V end lost 4 bases, the J end lost 2 bases, and 14 bases lay between the germline ends. The CDR3 is made up of 15 amino acids. Germline CDR1 reads SGHTA; CDR2 reads FQGNSA. CDR3 amino acids: CASSSEGGGQETQYF. CDR3 in DNA: TGTGCCAGCAGCTCCGAGGGAGGGGGTCAAGAGACCCAGTACTTC. The complete variable domain, with remaining parts taken from reference TRBV7-2 and TRBJ2-5, reads GAGVSQSPSNKVTEKGKDVELRCDPISGHTALYWYRQSLGQGLEFLIYFQGNSAPDKSGLPSDRFSAERTGGSVSTLTIQRTQQEDSAVYLCASSSEGGGQETQYFGPGTRLLVL.

This clone has a handful of counts. The chain combines TRBV9 with TRBJ1-5; D is uncertain. Germline V CDR1 and CDR2: SGDLS, YYNGEE. The CDR3 is 13 residues long. V was pared by 0 bases and J by 3 bases, with 4 bases between. The CDR3 reads CASSVVANQPQHF. The CDR3 DNA follows: TGTGCCAGCAGCGTAGTGGCCAATCAGCCCCAGCATTTT. Combining the CDR3 with reference TRBV9 and TRBJ1-5 gives the whole variable domain DSGVTQTPKHLITATGQRVTLRCSPRSGDLSVYWYQQSLDQGLQFLIQYYNGEERAKGNILERFSAQQFPDLHSELNLSSLELGDSALYFCASSVVANQPQHFGDGTRLSIL.

The genes are TRBV10-1 and TRBJ2-4; TRBD1 matches at 7 bases. The CDR3 has 14 amino acids. The V and J ends lost 4 bases and 1 base, in that order; junction bases with no gene match: 1. Germline V gene sequence: CDR1 WNHNN, CDR2 SYGVQD (reference sequence). The CDR3 DNA is TGCGCCAGCAGTGCACAGGGGGCCAAAAACATTCAGTACTTC. Its protein product is CASSAQGAKNIQYF.

This chain uses TRBV7-2 with TRBJ2-5, with 8 nucleotides matching TRBD2. CDR3 length: 16 residues. Per the germline V gene, CDR1 is SGHTA and CDR2 is FQGNSA. With 0 bases clipped from V and 1 base from J, the junction kept 4 bases outside the gene matches. The CDR3 sequence: CASSLAPSGRQETQYF. CDR3 nucleotide sequence: TGTGCCAGCAGCTTAGCCCCTAGCGGGCGCCAAGAGACCCAGTACTTC.

The chain joins TRBV5-1 to TRBJ1-2; the D gene is possibly TRBD1 (5 bases). The germline CDR1 and CDR2 sequences are SGHRS and YFSETQ. The CDR3 runs to 14 residues. Trimming cost V 4 bases and J 1 base, with 11 bases left between them. The CDR3 DNA follows: TGCGCCAGCAGCCCTTGGGGGGGTAACTATGGCTACACCTTC. Translating it yields CASSPWGGNYGYTF.

The chain couples TRBV19 to TRBJ1-2; no reliable D call. The ends were cut back, 7 bases at V and 8 bases at J, with 23 bases in the middle. Germline CDR1 reads LNHDA; CDR2 reads SQIVND (reference sequence). This CDR3 contains 15 residues. CDR3 sequence: CASTPSPGRGGGYTF. CDR3 DNA: TGTGCCAGTACCCCCAGTCCAGGACGGGGAGGAGGCTACACCTTC.

The V and J genes are TRBV15 and TRBJ2-5; 7 bases are shared with TRBD2. The trim removed 3 bases at V and 1 base at J, leaving 8 bases unmatched. This CDR3 has 16 amino acids. Germline CDR1 is LNHNV and CDR2 is YYDKDF (reference sequence). The CDR3 reads CATSRTSLAVQETQYF. Here the CDR3 DNA reads TGTGCCACCAGCAGGACGTCCCTAGCGGTCCAAGAGACCCAGTACTTC.

The V gene is TRBV6-1, the J gene TRBJ2-7; tentative D call: TRBD1 (5 bases). There are 13 residues in the CDR3. From germline, CDR1 is MNHNS and CDR2 SASEGT. Trimming cost V 3 bases and J 1 base, with 7 bases left between them. The CDR3 sequence: CASSEHRSYEQYF. CDR3 DNA sequence: TGTGCCAGCAGTGAGCACAGGTCCTACGAGCAGTACTTC.

This clone was observed a handful of times. The chain is built from TRBV21-1 and TRBJ1-1. TRBV21-1 is a pseudogene segment. This CDR3 is built from 11 residues. CDR3 sequence reads: CASRRKALAFF. In DNA form, the CDR3 reads TGTGCCAGCCGGAGGAAGGCGTTAGCTTTCTTT.

The chain links TRBV19 to TRBJ2-5; 8 bases match TRBD1. The CDR3 has 14 amino acids. Losses at the gene ends were 4 bases for V and 4 bases for J; bases not matched to a gene: 5. Germline CDR1 is LNHDA and CDR2 is SQIVND (reference sequence). The DNA of the CDR3 is TGTGCCAGTAGTAGACAGGGGAAGAGAGAGACCCAGTACTTC. The encoded protein is CASSRQGKRETQYF.

The chain has TRBV29-1 and TRBJ2-1; D possibly corresponds to TRBD2 (5 bases). Looked up from germline, CDR1 is SQVTM and CDR2 is ANQGSEA. V gave up 7 bases and J gave up 2 bases, with 12 bases separating them. CDR3 length: 13 amino acids. CDR3: CSGQADTYNEQFF. The CDR3 nucleotides read TGCAGCGGGCAAGCGGATACCTACAATGAGCAGTTCTTC.